A selection of T cell receptor beta chains follows, all from one sample in a study of cytomegalovirus exposure and HLA in healthy donors. The protocol was immunoSEQ multiplex PCR, while the TCRdb copy is restricted to in-frame clones and leaves out a portion. The data contain about 81,000 clones, 85% to 90% of them seen just once; the ten biggest clones take up around 2.3%. Sequenced sample: PBMCs. These receptors all stem from a man aged 18 to 29 in good health and CMV-seronegative. Each CDR3 is given with its conserved first and last residue.

TRBJ2-5 | TRBV25-1 | CASSEYGTAGETQYF
TRBJ2-7 | TRBV27 | CASQGVVRREGPLSYEQYF
TRBJ1-1 | TRBV19 | CASSQLGQPNTEAFF
TRBJ2-1 | TRBV19 | CASSIPGTSGGEQFF
. | TRBV19 | CASTDRSYEQYF
TRBJ2-7 | TRBV28 | CASRVPGQGASLYF
TRBJ1-1 | TRBV7-2 | CASSHRATGETEAFF
TRBJ2-1 | TRBV20-1 | CSARLVPEQFF
TRBJ2-5 | TRBV7-9 | CASSRRQGQETQYF
TRBJ2-1 | TRBV13 | CASTHRAVSYNEQFF
TRBJ2-7 | TRBV4-3 | CASSQGIGGELEQYF
TRBJ2-3 | TRBV5-4 | CASSLGGRDTQYF
TRBJ2-1 | TRBV5-1 | CASSLGLLSGSYNEQFF
TRBJ1-1 | TRBV18 | CASSPPSGPEAFF
TRBJ1-2 | TRBV28 | CASSFRSRGYTF
TRBJ2-1 | TRBV19 | CASMRGMGGNEQFF
TRBJ2-7 | TRBV28 | CASSFAGDSYEQYF
. | TRBV28 | CASSSPRGPAEIYEQYF
TRBJ1-5 | TRBV7-2 | CASSPTLQTNQPQHF
TRBJ2-7 | TRBV27 | CASSLSDRPSPYEQYF
TRBJ2-1 | TRBV7-7 | CASSPEGVEQFF
TRBJ2-7 | TRBV5-1 | CASSLLGTSGQEQYF
TRBJ1-5 | TRBV28 | CASRDNQPQHF
TRBJ2-7 | TRBV6-6 | CASSYSSYEQYF
TRBJ2-7 | TRBV19 | CASSITSGGYEQYF
TRBJ2-1 | TRBV7-3 | CASSLGTSGYNEQFF
TRBJ2-7 | TRBV5-4 | CASSLGGTYEQYF
TRBJ2-5 | TRBV9 | CASSVGTGVETQYF
TRBJ2-7 | TRBV10-3 | CAIRGGDSYEQYF
TRBJ1-3 | TRBV6-6 | CASSSGFSGNTIYF